Shown below are 28 T cell receptor beta chains from a single sample sequenced in a study of sequential checkpoint blockade in melanoma. Profiling relied on immunoSEQ multiplex PCR, and the TCRdb table lists in-frame clones only, not all of them. This table holds some 20,000 clones, over 70% found once. Sample treatment: randomized to nivolumab then ipilimumab (arm A) or the reverse (arm B). Sequenced material: CD8+ T cells sorted from blood (inferred from file names), taken from a patient given nivolumab and ipilimumab in sequence. These receptors were obtained from a human donor with melanoma.

The gene calls are TRBV7-9 and TRBJ1-2, with D perhaps TRBD1 (6 bases). CDR3 length equals 12 residues. The germline gives CDR1 SEHNR, CDR2 FQNEAQ (reference sequence). Trimming cost V 8 bases and J 2 bases, with 9 bases left between them. CDR3 residues: CASAQGNYGYTF. In DNA form, the CDR3 reads TGTGCCAGCGCGCAGGGGAACTATGGCTACACCTTC.

This clone came up a few times. The CDR3 protein is CASSGGQGIRNTIYF. The CDR3 nucleotides are TGTGCCAGCAGCGGGGGACAGGGGATTCGAAACACCATATATTTT. V is TRBV7-9 and J is TRBJ1-3; 10 bases are shared with TRBD1. CDR1 is SEHNR, CDR2 FQNEAQ, per germline (reference sequence). Germline trimming cut 5 bases from V and 5 bases from J; bases unmatched to any gene: 6. The CDR3 is 15 amino acids.

The chain couples TRBV30 to TRBJ1-2, with 12 bases fitting TRBD1. V gave up 1 base and J gave up 8 bases; unmatched junction bases: 14. Germline assignment: CDR1 GTSNPN and CDR2 SVGIG (reference sequence). The CDR3 totals 17 residues. CDR3 protein: CAWSEGPGTGGFEGYTF. CDR3 DNA: TGTGCCTGGAGTGAGGGACCCGGGACAGGGGGCTTCGAGGGCTACACCTTC.

The J gene is TRBJ1-5, the V gene TRBV2; possible D gene TRBD1, 5 bases. Trimming cost V 6 bases and J 0 bases, with 18 bases left between them. The CDR3 spans 17 residues. CDR1 is SNHLY, CDR2 FYNNEI, per germline. CDR3 residues: CASRGTREGYSNQPQHF. In DNA form, the CDR3 reads TGTGCCAGCAGAGGGACTCGGGAGGGTTATAGCAATCAGCCCCAGCATTTT.

The rearrangement joins TRBV13 to TRBJ1-2, with D uncertain. V gave up 4 bases and J gave up 6 bases, with 18 bases separating them. Germline V gene data show CDR1 as PRHDT and CDR2 as FYEKMQ (reference sequence). The CDR3 runs 15 residues. CDR3 in amino acids: CASSSLTGLVDGYTF. CDR3 sequence (DNA): TGTGCCAGCAGCTCGTTGACCGGCCTAGTAGATGGCTACACCTTC. The full variable domain, with the rest looked up from reference TRBV13 and TRBJ1-2, is AAGVIQSPRHLIKEKRETATLKCYPIPRHDTVYWYQQGPGQDPQFLISFYEKMQSDKGSIPDRFSAQQFSDYHSELNMSSLELGDSALYFCASSSLTGLVDGYTFGSGTRLTVV.

This clone was detected only a few times. This sequence joins TRBV27 and TRBJ1-2, with D perhaps TRBD1 (6 bases). V lost 6 bases, J lost 4 bases, and 18 bases lay in between. CDR1 MNHEY and CDR2 SMNVEV come from the germline V gene (reference sequence). The CDR3 runs to 15 residues. CDR3 sequence reads: CASSTHPGHLYGYTF. The CDR3 nucleotides are TGTGCCAGCAGCACACACCCGGGACATCTCTATGGCTACACCTTC.

The V and J genes are TRBV5-5 and TRBJ2-7; 9 nucleotides line up with TRBD1. Per germline, CDR1 SGHKS and CDR2 YYEKEE (reference sequence). The CDR3 has 14 amino acids. With 0 bases clipped from V and 3 bases from J, the junction kept 1 base outside the gene matches. CDR3 residues: CASSLGQGDYEQYF. The CDR3 DNA is TGTGCCAGCAGCTTGGGACAGGGGGACTACGAGCAGTACTTC.

The rearrangement joins TRBV6-5 to TRBJ2-5, with 8 bases that match TRBD2. The better agreement between TRBJ2-7 and the DNA end casts doubt on the J call. Germline-derived CDR1 and CDR2 are MNHEY and SVGAGI. The CDR3 sequence is 15 residues long. The CDR3 region has the DNA TGTGCCAGCAGTTCTGGGTCGGGAGGGAGTAACGAGCAGTACTTC. Encoded protein: CASSSGSGGSNEQYF.

This clone occurred a few times. V is TRBV7-9 and J is TRBJ2-7; D possibly corresponds to TRBD2 (5 bases). V gave up 7 bases and J gave up 2 bases, with 9 bases separating them. Germline V gene sequence: CDR1 SEHNR, CDR2 FQNEAQ (reference sequence). The CDR3 consists of 12 residues. The CDR3 nucleotides are TGTGCCAGCACTGACGGGACCTACGAGCAGTACTTC. This translates into CASTDGTYEQYF.

J is TRBJ2-7 and V is TRBV28; the match to TRBD1 covers 7 bases. Per germline, CDR1 MDHEN and CDR2 SYDVKM. J was trimmed by 9 bases and V by 5 bases; bases with no gene match: 7. The CDR3 length is 12 residues. This CDR3 reads CASSTDRAGQYF. The DNA for the CDR3 is TGTGCCAGCAGTACCGACAGGGCCGGGCAGTACTTC. Variable domain in full (rest from reference TRBV28 and TRBJ2-7): DVKVTQSSRYLVKRTGEKVFLECVQDMDHENMFWYRQDPGLGLRLIYFSYDVKMKEKGDIPEGYSVSREKKERFSLILESASTNQTSMYLCASSTDRAGQYFGPGTRLTVT.

This chain links TRBV10-3 with TRBJ2-7; 7 bases map to TRBD1. This CDR3 has 15 residues. Per germline, CDR1 ENHRY and CDR2 SYGVKD. The J segment lost 3 bases and the V segment lost 0 bases, leaving 5 bases of the junction unmatched. The CDR3 sequence: CAISESERQGYEQYF. Here the CDR3 DNA reads TGTGCCATCAGTGAGTCGGAGAGACAGGGCTACGAGCAGTACTTC.

CDR3 sequence: CASSPHYEQYF. Here the CDR3 DNA reads TGTGCCAGCAGCCCCCACTACGAGCAGTACTTC. This chain connects TRBV7-8 to TRBJ2-7; D is unresolved. V dropped 5 bases and J dropped 3 bases, with 5 bases sitting between them. Germline V lookup: CDR1 SGHVS, CDR2 FQNEAQ. The CDR3 has 11 residues.

The rearrangement joins TRBV7-9 to TRBJ1-4; 7 bases map to TRBD1. The V segment lost 1 base and the J segment 5 bases; nucleotides outside the gene matches: 7. Looked up from germline, CDR1 is SEHNR and CDR2 is FQNEAQ (reference sequence). The CDR3 sequence is 16 residues long. CDR3: CASSLEGLGGNEKLFF. CDR3 coding DNA: TGTGCCAGCAGCTTAGAAGGGCTAGGGGGCAATGAAAAACTGTTTTTT. Full variable domain (remainder filled in from reference TRBV7-9 and TRBJ1-4): DTGVSQNPRHKITKRGQNVTFRCDPISEHNRLYWYRQTLGQGPEFLTYFQNEAQLEKSRLLSDRFSAERPKGSFSTLEIQRTEQGDSAMYLCASSLEGLGGNEKLFFGSGTQLSVL.

The chain joins TRBV6-5 to TRBJ1-2, with 7 positions matching TRBD1. This CDR3 is 14 amino acids long. CDR1 is MNHEY and CDR2 is SVGAGI in the germline V gene. V gave up 6 bases and J gave up 4 bases; unmatched junction bases: 8. CDR3 region: CASRKQGIGYGYTF. For the CDR3, the DNA is TGTGCCAGCAGAAAACAGGGGATCGGCTATGGCTACACCTTC.

V usage is TRBV21-1 and J usage is TRBJ2-7; the table's D call TRBD1 went unverified against the DNA. TRBV21-1 is classified as a pseudogene. This CDR3 has 18 amino acids. This CDR3 reads CASSNRGRDRAQGSEQYF. The CDR3 DNA is TGTGCCAGCAGCAATAGGGGCAGGGATAGGGCACAGGGTAGCGAGCAGTACTTC.

V and J are TRBV27 and TRBJ2-7, with D unclear. In germline, CDR1 is MNHEY, CDR2 SMNVEV (reference sequence). The length of the CDR3 is 12 residues. V lost 6 bases and J 6 bases, leaving 12 bases between the germline ends. The CDR3 sequence is CASSTPGGEQYF. As DNA, the CDR3 is TGTGCCAGCAGCACTCCCGGCGGCGAGCAGTACTTC.

V gene TRBV6-1 combines with J gene TRBJ2-7, with D perhaps matching TRBD1 (5 bases). Germline CDR1 MNHNS, CDR2 SASEGT. V lost 3 bases to trimming and J lost 2 bases, with 11 bases between them. The CDR3 runs 14 residues. CDR3 protein: CASSDGRATYEQYF. The DNA of the CDR3 is TGTGCCAGCAGTGACGGCAGGGCCACCTACGAGCAGTACTTC.

This clone was picked up a small number of times. The V call is TRBV7-9, the J call TRBJ1-2, with D perhaps TRBD1 (6 bases). The germline V and J ends were trimmed by 5 bases and 6 bases, with 31 bases remaining between them. This CDR3 contains 19 residues. Germline V gene data show CDR1 as SEHNR and CDR2 as FQNEAQ (reference sequence). The DNA of the CDR3 is TGTGCCAGCAGCCCTAGCCGTCTTCTTACAGGGACCGGAACGAATGGCTACACCTTC. This codes for CASSPSRLLTGTGTNGYTF.

V and J are TRBV28 and TRBJ2-7, with TRBD2 matching 7 bases. The CDR3 is 16 residues long. Germline-derived CDR1 and CDR2 are MDHEN and SYDVKM. Losses at the gene ends were 5 bases for V and 0 bases for J; bases not matched to a gene: 10. The CDR3 region has the DNA TGTGCCAGCAGTCCCGTGGCTAGCGGACTCTCCTACGAGCAGTACTTC. Its protein is CASSPVASGLSYEQYF.

The chain is built from TRBV28 and TRBJ1-5; D possibly corresponds to TRBD1 (5 bases). Germline V gene sequence: CDR1 MDHEN, CDR2 SYDVKM. V gave up 6 bases and J gave up 12 bases, with 12 bases separating them. The CDR3 has 11 residues. CDR3: CASSYGGDQHF. The DNA for the CDR3 is TGTGCCAGCAGCTACGGGGGGGACCAGCATTTT.

Within the sample, this clone is medium-sized. J is TRBJ1-3 and V is TRBV19; TRBD1 aligns across 10 bases. Germline-derived CDR1 and CDR2 are LNHDA and SQIVND (reference sequence). This CDR3 is built from 16 residues. The trim removed 7 bases at V and 4 bases at J, leaving 10 bases unmatched. The CDR3: CASNAGQGSSGNTIYF. The CDR3 nucleotides are TGTGCCAGTAACGCGGGACAGGGGTCTAGCGGAAACACCATATATTTT.

The chain employs TRBV5-4 and TRBJ2-7; the D gene is possibly TRBD2 (6 bases). This CDR3 region has 13 residues. Trimming cost V 2 bases and J 5 bases, with 11 bases left between them. In germline, CDR1 is SGHNT, CDR2 YYREEE (reference sequence). The CDR3 sequence is CASSFFGGNEQYF. The CDR3 coding sequence is TGTGCCAGCAGCTTCTTTGGGGGGAACGAGCAGTACTTC. The variable domain in full, completed from reference TRBV5-4 and TRBJ2-7, reads ETGVTQSPTHLIKTRGQQVTLRCSSQSGHNTVSWYQQALGQGPQFIFQYYREEENGRGNFPPRFSGLQFPNYSSELNVNALELDDSALYLCASSFFGGNEQYFGPGTRLTVT.

In this sample, this clone turned up a few times. The chain uses TRBV19 and TRBJ2-5; 12 bases agree with TRBD2. The CDR3 is 15 residues long. Germline CDR1 LNHDA, CDR2 SQIVND (reference sequence). After removal of 6 bases from V and 4 bases from J, the junction contained 6 bases not matched to a gene. The CDR3 loop reads CASSTTSGSLETQYF. The CDR3 DNA reads as TGTGCCAGTAGCACGACTAGCGGGAGTTTAGAGACCCAGTACTTC.

The V call is TRBV27, the J call TRBJ1-2; no definite D call. This CDR3 spans 12 amino acids. CDR1 MNHEY and CDR2 SMNVEV come from the germline V gene (reference sequence). The V gene lost 4 bases and the J gene lost 7 bases, with 10 bases spanning the gap. CDR3 nucleotide sequence: TGTGCCAGCAGTTCGGGGTTGGGTGGCTACACCTTC. Protein product: CASSSGLGGYTF.

The chain carries TRBV7-6 and TRBJ2-6; D is ambiguous. V lost 0 bases and J 1 base, leaving 7 bases between the germline ends. Germline-derived CDR1 and CDR2 are SGHVS and FNYEAQ. CDR3 length equals 16 residues. The CDR3 sequence is CASSLAVPSGANVLTF. CDR3 nucleotide sequence: TGTGCCAGCAGCTTAGCTGTCCCTTCTGGGGCCAACGTCCTGACTTTC. The variable domain in full, with the rest retrieved from reference TRBV7-6 and TRBJ2-6, is GAGVSQSPRYKVTKRGQDVALRCDPISGHVSLYWYRQALGQGPEFLTYFNYEAQQDKSGLPNDRFSAERPEGSISTLTIQRTEQRDSAMYRCASSLAVPSGANVLTFGAGSRLTVL.

The chain uses TRBV27 and TRBJ2-7; TRBD1 is a possible D gene (5 bases). V gave up 5 bases and J gave up 4 bases, with 21 bases separating them. The CDR3 is made up of 16 amino acids. Per germline, CDR1 MNHEY and CDR2 SMNVEV (reference sequence). CDR3 in DNA: TGTGCCAGCAGTCCTACCCGGAAAGGGGCGCATTACGAGCAGTACTTC. Its protein is CASSPTRKGAHYEQYF.

This chain connects TRBV6-1 to TRBJ2-7, with D hard to call. With 7 bases removed from V and 3 bases from J, the gap between germline ends came to 10 bases. Germline CDR1 reads MNHNS; CDR2 reads SASEGT. The CDR3 has 12 residues. The CDR3: CASTLTGYEQYF. In nucleotides, the CDR3 is TGTGCCAGCACCCTCACTGGCTACGAGCAGTACTTC.

This clone has a single count. The rearrangement uses TRBV5-1 and TRBJ1-6; D may be TRBD1 (5 bases). Germline V gene data show CDR1 as SGHRS and CDR2 as YFSETQ. The germline V and J ends were trimmed by 2 bases and 8 bases, with 14 bases remaining between them. There are 15 residues in the CDR3. The CDR3 spells CASSLTLKGYSPLHF. The CDR3 DNA reads as TGCGCCAGCAGCTTAACGCTGAAGGGGTATTCACCCCTCCACTTT.